What follows are 18 T cell receptor beta chains derived from one specimen sequenced in a study of cytomegalovirus exposure and HLA in healthy donors (TCRdb year 2017). The library was obtained by the immunoSEQ multiplex PCR assay. For the multiplex PCR, a mixture combining 60 forward primers for TCR Vbeta segments and 13 reverse primers for TCR Jbeta segments was used. Imported from immuneACCESS, the table was reduced by TCRdb to in-frame sequences with V and J called. These copies leave out some clones; in studies compared against another copy, an unresolved V gene accounts for under half, and the cause of the remainder is not known. The sample table contains roughly 130,000 clones; only one count was recorded for about 86% of them. The leading ten clones occupy less than 0.75% of the sample. The sample consisted of PBMCs. These TCRs come from a man between 18 and 29 years old in good health and CMV-seronegative.

This chain links TRBV7-9 with TRBJ1-6; unclear D gene. V lost 2 bases, J lost 0 bases, and 17 bases lay in between. This CDR3 is built from 19 residues. The germline V gene encodes CDR1 SEHNR and CDR2 FQNEAQ (reference sequence). The CDR3 DNA reads TGTGCCAGCAGCTTAAGAATGACCTTTTCTAGCTCCTATAATTCACCCCTCCACTTT. Encoded protein: CASSLRMTFSSSYNSPLHF.

The V and J genes are TRBV5-1 and TRBJ2-2; 7 positions match TRBD2. V trimming: 2 bases; J trimming: 4 bases; junction bases outside the gene matches: 8. This CDR3 has 16 residues. Germline values: CDR1 SGHRS, CDR2 YFSETQ. The CDR3 DNA sequence: TGCGCCAGCAGCTTCACGGGACTAAGGGGCACCGGGGAGCTGTTTTTT. Translated: CASSFTGLRGTGELFF.

The chain combines TRBV1 with TRBJ2-1; TRBD2 reflects the table's D call only, with no check against the DNA. TRBV1 is labeled a pseudogene. CDR3 length equals 18 residues. The CDR3 region is CTSSQIRLATSSYNEQFF. In DNA, the CDR3 is TGCACCAGCAGCCAAATTCGATTAGCCACAAGCTCCTACAATGAGCAGTTCTTC.

DNA for the CDR3: TGTGCCAGCAGCCCGACAGGGGGAACAGATACGCAGTATTTT. This gives the protein CASSPTGGTDTQYF. This chain links TRBV5-6 with TRBJ2-3, with 9 bases identical to TRBD1. J was trimmed by 3 bases and V by 4 bases; bases with no gene match: 3. CDR3 size: 14 residues. Germline V gene lookup returns CDR1 SGHDT and CDR2 YYEEEE. The full variable domain, its missing parts supplied by reference TRBV5-6 and TRBJ2-3, is DAGVTQSPTHLIKTRGQQVTLRCSPKSGHDTVSWYQQALGQGPQFIFQYYEEEERQRGNFPDRFSGHQFPNYSSELNVNALLLGDSALYLCASSPTGGTDTQYFGPGTRLTVL.

This clone was detected only a few times. The V and J genes are TRBV9 and TRBJ2-5; D is uncertain. Deletions cut 0 bases from V and 6 bases from J, with 15 bases between. Germline CDR1 SGDLS, CDR2 YYNGEE. The CDR3 sequence is 15 residues long. The CDR3 spells CASSVEPSGLQTQYF. The CDR3 DNA reads as TGTGCCAGCAGCGTAGAACCATCGGGTTTGCAGACCCAGTACTTC.

This chain joins TRBV20-1 and TRBJ2-7; D uncertain. Trimming stripped 5 bases from V and 1 base from J, with 6 bases between. The CDR3 sequence is 11 residues long. CDR1 is DFQATT, CDR2 SNEGSKA, per germline (reference sequence). The CDR3 coding sequence is TGCAGTGCTGCTAGGTCCTACGAGCAGTACTTC. Protein product: CSAARSYEQYF.

The rearrangement links TRBV5-1 to TRBJ2-7; 9 bases fit TRBD1. CDR1 and CDR2 (germline): SGHRS, YFSETQ. Losses at the gene ends were 4 bases for V and 2 bases for J; bases not matched to a gene: 13. The CDR3 totals 17 residues. In DNA form, the CDR3 reads TGCGCCAGCAGCGGAAAGGGACAGGGAAACCCTGCCTACGAGCAGTACTTC. Its translation: CASSGKGQGNPAYEQYF.

The chain uses TRBV19 and TRBJ2-7, with D unresolved. The CDR3 sequence is 16 residues long. From germline, CDR1 is LNHDA and CDR2 SQIVND (reference sequence). The V gene lost 4 bases and the J gene lost 0 bases, with 16 bases spanning the gap. For the CDR3, the DNA is TGTGCCAGTAGTACGTCCTTGGGCAGAAGCTCCTACGAGCAGTACTTC. Protein product: CASSTSLGRSSYEQYF. Supplemented by reference TRBV19 and TRBJ2-7, the full variable domain reads DGGITQSPKYLFRKEGQNVTLSCEQNLNHDAMYWYRQDPGQGLRLIYYSQIVNDFQKGDIAEGYSVSREKKESFPLTVTSAQKNPTAFYLCASSTSLGRSSYEQYFGPGTRLTVT.

The chain recombines TRBV6-6 with TRBJ2-7, with TRBD2 identical over 11 bases. The trim removed 5 bases at V and 1 base at J, leaving 4 bases unmatched. Per germline, CDR1 MNHNY and CDR2 SVGAGI (reference sequence). This CDR3 has 15 residues. CDR3 protein: CASSRTSGGSYEQYF. Written as DNA, the CDR3 is TGTGCCAGCAGTCGCACTAGCGGGGGTTCCTACGAGCAGTACTTC.

The V gene is TRBV2, the J gene TRBJ2-2, with D perhaps TRBD2 (5 bases). Trimming took 7 bases from V and 0 from J, leaving 9 bases between them. CDR3 length: 14 residues. Germline V gene data show CDR1 as SNHLY and CDR2 as FYNNEI. This CDR3 is CASTAAPNTGELFF. In DNA, the CDR3 is TGTGCCAGCACAGCGGCGCCGAACACCGGGGAGCTGTTTTTT. Full variable domain (rest looked up from reference TRBV2 and TRBJ2-2): EPEVTQTPSHQVTQMGQEVILRCVPISNHLYFYWYRQILGQKVEFLVSFYNNEISEKSEIFDDQFSVERPDGSNFTLKIRSTKLEDSAMYFCASTAAPNTGELFFGEGSRLTVL.

This clone has more than one count but fewer than ten. The chain is built from TRBV10-3 and TRBJ1-1; tentative D call: TRBD1 (5 bases). The germline V gene has CDR1 ENHRY and CDR2 SYGVKD. The CDR3 consists of 12 residues. V gave up 8 bases and J gave up 0 bases, with 7 bases separating them. The CDR3 coding sequence is TGTGCCATCGGCAGGGTGAACACTGAAGCTTTCTTT. It encodes CAIGRVNTEAFF.

This chain connects TRBV6-1 to TRBJ1-5, with D uncertain. V shed 7 bases and J shed 3 bases, with 16 bases lying between them. Germline V lookup: CDR1 MNHNS, CDR2 SASEGT. This CDR3 contains 15 residues. The CDR3 region is CASKSTLSPNQPQHF. In DNA, the CDR3 is TGTGCCAGCAAAAGCACCCTCTCCCCCAATCAGCCCCAGCATTTT.

The V and J genes are TRBV28 and TRBJ1-3, with 8 bases identical to TRBD1. The ends lost 4 bases at V and 2 bases at J; junction bases unmatched: 13. The germline CDR1 and CDR2 sequences are MDHEN and SYDVKM. CDR3 size: 18 residues. The CDR3 loop is CASSSSLRDRTAGNTIYF. CDR3 DNA sequence: TGTGCCAGCAGTTCCTCACTCCGGGACAGGACTGCTGGAAACACCATATATTTT.

V and J are TRBV2 and TRBJ2-3; possibly TRBD2 for D (6 bases). Germline V gene data show CDR1 as SNHLY and CDR2 as FYNNEI. CDR3 length: 15 residues. Trimming shortened V by 6 bases and J by 2 bases, and 15 bases separated the two germline ends. CDR3 in DNA: TGTGCCAGCAGAACCTGGCGGGGACCCACAGATACGCAGTATTTT. As protein: CASRTWRGPTDTQYF.

V and J are TRBV5-1 and TRBJ1-4, with a possible D match to TRBD1 (6 bases). The CDR3 contains 15 residues. Trimming pared 3 bases from V and 3 bases from J, leaving 12 bases between. Germline-derived CDR1 and CDR2 are SGHRS and YFSETQ. CDR3 nucleotide sequence: TGCGCCAGCAGCTACCGACAGGTCCCTAATGAAAAACTGTTTTTT. It yields the protein CASSYRQVPNEKLFF.

This clone was seen a few times. The CDR3 DNA is TGTGCCAGTAGAAGTGGAACAGGTCTAAGCTCCTATAATTCACCCCTCCACTTT. Translated: CASRSGTGLSSYNSPLHF. The rearrangement joins TRBV19 to TRBJ1-6; a possible D gene is TRBD1 (5 bases). Germline values: CDR1 LNHDA, CDR2 SQIVND (reference sequence). The CDR3 totals 18 residues. V was clipped by 6 bases and J by 0 bases, with 18 bases between them.

The V gene is TRBV5-4, the J gene TRBJ1-5; 8 bases map to TRBD1. The CDR3 extends over 16 amino acids. V lost 2 bases, J lost 1 base, and 5 bases stayed unmatched. Per germline, CDR1 SGHNT and CDR2 YYREEE (reference sequence). CDR3 amino acids: CASSFTGGGSNQPQHF. The DNA of the CDR3 is TGTGCCAGCAGCTTCACAGGGGGAGGAAGCAATCAGCCCCAGCATTTT.

This chain joins TRBV19 and TRBJ2-7; TRBD1 matches at 8 bases. The CDR3 consists of 17 residues. CDR1 LNHDA and CDR2 SQIVND come from the germline V gene (reference sequence). V dropped 6 bases and J dropped 3; count of bases not matched to a gene: 16. CDR3 coding DNA: TGTGCCAGTAGCATCCTCACCGACAGGGGTGGGTGCTACGAGCAGTACTTC. Amino acids: CASSILTDRGGCYEQYF.